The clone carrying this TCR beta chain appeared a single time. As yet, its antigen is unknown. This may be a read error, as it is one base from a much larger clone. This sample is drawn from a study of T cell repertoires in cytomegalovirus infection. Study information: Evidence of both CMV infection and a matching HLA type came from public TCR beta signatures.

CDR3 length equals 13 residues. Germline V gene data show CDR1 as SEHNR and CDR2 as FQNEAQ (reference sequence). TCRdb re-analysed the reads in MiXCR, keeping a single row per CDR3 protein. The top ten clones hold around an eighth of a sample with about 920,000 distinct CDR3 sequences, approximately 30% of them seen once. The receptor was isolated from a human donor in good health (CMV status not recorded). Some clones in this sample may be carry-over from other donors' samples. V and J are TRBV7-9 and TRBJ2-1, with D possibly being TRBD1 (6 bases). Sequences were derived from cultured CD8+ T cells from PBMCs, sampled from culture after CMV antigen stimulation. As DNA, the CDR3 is TGTGTCAGCAGCCCTAAGAGGGGGAATGAGCAGTTCTTC. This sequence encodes CVSSPKRGNEQFF.